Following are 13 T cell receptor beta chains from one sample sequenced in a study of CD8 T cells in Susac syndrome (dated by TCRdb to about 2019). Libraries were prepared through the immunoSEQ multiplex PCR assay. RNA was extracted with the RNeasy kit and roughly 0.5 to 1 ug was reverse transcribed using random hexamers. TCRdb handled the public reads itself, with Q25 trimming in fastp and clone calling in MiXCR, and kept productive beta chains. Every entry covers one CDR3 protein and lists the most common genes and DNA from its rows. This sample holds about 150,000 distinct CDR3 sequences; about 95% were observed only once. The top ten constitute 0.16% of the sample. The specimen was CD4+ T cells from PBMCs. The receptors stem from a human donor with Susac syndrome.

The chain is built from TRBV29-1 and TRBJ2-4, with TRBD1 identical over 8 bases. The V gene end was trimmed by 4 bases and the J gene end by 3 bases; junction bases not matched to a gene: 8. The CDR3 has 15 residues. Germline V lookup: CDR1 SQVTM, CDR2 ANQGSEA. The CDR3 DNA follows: TGCAGCGTTGGATTCAGGGGGCTTGACAAAAACATTCAGTACTTC. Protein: CSVGFRGLDKNIQYF.

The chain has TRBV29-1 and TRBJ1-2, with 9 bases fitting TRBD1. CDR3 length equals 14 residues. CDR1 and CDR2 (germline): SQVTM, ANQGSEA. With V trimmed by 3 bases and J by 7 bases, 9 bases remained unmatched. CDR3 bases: TGCAGCGTTGATTCGGGACAGGGAGCGGGTGGCTACACCTTC. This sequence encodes CSVDSGQGAGGYTF.

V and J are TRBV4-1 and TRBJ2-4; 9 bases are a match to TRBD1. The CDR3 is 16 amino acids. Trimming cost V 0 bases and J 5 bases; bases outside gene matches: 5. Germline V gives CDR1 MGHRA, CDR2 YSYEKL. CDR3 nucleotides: TGCGCCAGCAGCCAAGATTGGGACAGGGTTCAAAACATTCAGTACTTC. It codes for CASSQDWDRVQNIQYF.

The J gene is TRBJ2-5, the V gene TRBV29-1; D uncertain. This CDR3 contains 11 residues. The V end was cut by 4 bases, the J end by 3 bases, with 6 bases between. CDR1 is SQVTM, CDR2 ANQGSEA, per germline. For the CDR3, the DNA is TGCAGCGTTGGATCTAAAGAGACCCAGTACTTC. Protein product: CSVGSKETQYF.

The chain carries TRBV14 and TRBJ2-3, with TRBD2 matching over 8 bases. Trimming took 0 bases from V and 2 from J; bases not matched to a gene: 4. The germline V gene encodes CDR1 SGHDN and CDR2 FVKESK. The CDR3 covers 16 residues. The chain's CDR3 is CASSQEGRGDTDTQYF. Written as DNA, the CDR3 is TGTGCCAGCAGCCAAGAAGGGCGGGGGGACACAGATACGCAGTATTTT.

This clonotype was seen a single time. In nucleotides, the CDR3 is TGTGCCAGCAGTTTACTCGTTCTGGGGACAGGGAAAAACATTCAGTACTTC. Translated, it gives CASSLLVLGTGKNIQYF. The rearrangement uses TRBV6-5 and TRBJ2-4, with 9 bases lining up with TRBD1. The germline V gene has CDR1 MNHEY and CDR2 SVGAGI. The CDR3 is made up of 17 amino acids. Trimming removed 4 bases from V and 4 bases from J; junction bases left unmatched: 11.

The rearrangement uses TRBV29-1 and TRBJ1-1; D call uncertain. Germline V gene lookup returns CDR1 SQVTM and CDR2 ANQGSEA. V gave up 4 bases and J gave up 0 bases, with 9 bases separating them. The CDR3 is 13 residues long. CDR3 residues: CSVGDRLNTEAFF. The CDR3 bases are TGCAGCGTTGGAGACCGGCTGAACACTGAAGCTTTCTTT. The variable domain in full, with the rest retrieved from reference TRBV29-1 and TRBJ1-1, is SAVISQKPSRDICQRGTSLTIQCQVDSQVTMMFWYRQQPGQSLTLIATANQGSEATYESGFVIDKFPISRPNLTFSTLTVSNMSPEDSSIYLCSVGDRLNTEAFFGQGTRLTVV.

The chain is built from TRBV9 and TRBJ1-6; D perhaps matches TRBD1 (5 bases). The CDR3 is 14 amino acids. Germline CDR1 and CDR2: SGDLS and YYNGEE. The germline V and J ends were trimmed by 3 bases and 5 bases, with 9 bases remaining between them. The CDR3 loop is CASSAAGHNSPLHF. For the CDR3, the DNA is TGTGCCAGCAGCGCCGCGGGGCATAATTCACCCCTCCACTTT.

DNA of the CDR3: TGTGCCAGCAGTTCTACTTTGGGGGGGGGCTCACCCCTCCACTTT. Translation: CASSSTLGGGSPLHF. The genes are TRBV12-3 or TRBV12-4 and TRBJ1-6; possible D gene TRBD1, 6 bases. This CDR3 is built from 15 residues. V was pared by 4 bases and J by 10 bases, with 17 bases between.

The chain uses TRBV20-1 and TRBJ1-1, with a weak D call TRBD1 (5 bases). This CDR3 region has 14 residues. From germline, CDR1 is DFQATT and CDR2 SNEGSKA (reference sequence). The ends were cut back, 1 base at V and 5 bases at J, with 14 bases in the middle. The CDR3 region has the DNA TGCAGTGCTAGAGCCGGGACTTCAGGGACTGAAGCTTTCTTT. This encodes CSARAGTSGTEAFF.

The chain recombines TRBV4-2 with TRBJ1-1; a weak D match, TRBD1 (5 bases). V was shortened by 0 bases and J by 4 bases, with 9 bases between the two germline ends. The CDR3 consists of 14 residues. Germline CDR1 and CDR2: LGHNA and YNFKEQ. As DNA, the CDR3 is TGTGCCAGCAGCCAAGATCGGGGGGGCACTGAAGCTTTCTTT. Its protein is CASSQDRGGTEAFF.

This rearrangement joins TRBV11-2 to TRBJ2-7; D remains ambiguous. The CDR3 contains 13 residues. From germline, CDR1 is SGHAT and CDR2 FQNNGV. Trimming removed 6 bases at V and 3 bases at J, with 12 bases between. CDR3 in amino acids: CASRFEVGYEQYF. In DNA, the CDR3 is TGTGCCAGCAGGTTTGAGGTGGGCTACGAGCAGTACTTC. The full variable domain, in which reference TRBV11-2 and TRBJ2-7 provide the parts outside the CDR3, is EAGVAQSPRYKIIEKRQSVAFWCNPISGHATLYWYQQILGQGPKLLIQFQNNGVVDDSQLPKDRFSAERLKGVDSTLKIQPAKLEDSAVYLCASRFEVGYEQYFGPGTRLTVT.

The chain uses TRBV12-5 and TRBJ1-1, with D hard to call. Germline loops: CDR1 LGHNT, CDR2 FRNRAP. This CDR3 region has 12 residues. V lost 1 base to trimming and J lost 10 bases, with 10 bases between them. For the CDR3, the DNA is TGTGCTAGTGGTTTGGAGAGACAAGTAGCTTTCTTT. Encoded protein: CASGLERQVAFF.